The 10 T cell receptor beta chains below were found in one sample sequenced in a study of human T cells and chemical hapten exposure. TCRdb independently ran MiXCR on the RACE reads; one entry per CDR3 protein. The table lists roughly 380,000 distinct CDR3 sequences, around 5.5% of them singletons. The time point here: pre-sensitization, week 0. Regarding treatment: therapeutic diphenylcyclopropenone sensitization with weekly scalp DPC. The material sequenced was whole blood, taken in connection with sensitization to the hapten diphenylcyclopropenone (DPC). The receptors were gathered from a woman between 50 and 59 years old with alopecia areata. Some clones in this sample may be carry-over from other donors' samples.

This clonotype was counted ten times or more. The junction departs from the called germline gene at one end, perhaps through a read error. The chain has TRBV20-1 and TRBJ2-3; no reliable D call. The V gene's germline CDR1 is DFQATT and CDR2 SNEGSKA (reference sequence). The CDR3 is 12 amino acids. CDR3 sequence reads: CTLRVLADTQYF. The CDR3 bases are TGTACACTTAGGGTATTGGCAGATACGCAGTATTTT.

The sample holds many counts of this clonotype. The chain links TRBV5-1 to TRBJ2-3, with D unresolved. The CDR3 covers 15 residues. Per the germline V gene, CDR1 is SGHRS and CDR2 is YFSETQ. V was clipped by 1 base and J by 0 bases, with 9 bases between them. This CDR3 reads CASSLPGTSTDTQYF. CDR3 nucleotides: TGCGCCAGCAGCTTGCCCGGAACTAGCACAGATACGCAGTATTTT.

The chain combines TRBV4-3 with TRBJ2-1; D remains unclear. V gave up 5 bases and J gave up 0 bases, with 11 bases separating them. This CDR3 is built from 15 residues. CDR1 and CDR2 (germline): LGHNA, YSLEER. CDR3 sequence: CASSREPDSYNEQFF. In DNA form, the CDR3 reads TGCGCCAGCAGCAGGGAACCCGACTCCTACAATGAGCAGTTCTTC.

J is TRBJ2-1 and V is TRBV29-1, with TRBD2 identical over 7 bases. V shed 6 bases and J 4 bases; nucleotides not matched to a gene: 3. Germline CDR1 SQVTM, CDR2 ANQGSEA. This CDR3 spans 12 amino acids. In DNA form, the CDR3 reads TGCAGCGTGGGGGAGGGGTACAATGAGCAGTTCTTC. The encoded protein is CSVGEGYNEQFF.

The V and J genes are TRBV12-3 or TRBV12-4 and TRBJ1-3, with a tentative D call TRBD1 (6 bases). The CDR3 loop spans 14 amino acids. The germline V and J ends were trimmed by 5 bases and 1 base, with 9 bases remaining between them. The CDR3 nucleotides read TGTGCCAGCAGTCGGACAGCTTCTGGAAACACCATATATTTT. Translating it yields CASSRTASGNTIYF.

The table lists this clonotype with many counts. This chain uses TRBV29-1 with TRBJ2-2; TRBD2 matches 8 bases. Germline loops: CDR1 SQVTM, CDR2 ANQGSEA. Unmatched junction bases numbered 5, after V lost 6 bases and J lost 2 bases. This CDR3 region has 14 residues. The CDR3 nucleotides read TGCAGCGTCTCCCGGACTAGCAACACCGGGGAGCTGTTTTTT. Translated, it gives CSVSRTSNTGELFF.

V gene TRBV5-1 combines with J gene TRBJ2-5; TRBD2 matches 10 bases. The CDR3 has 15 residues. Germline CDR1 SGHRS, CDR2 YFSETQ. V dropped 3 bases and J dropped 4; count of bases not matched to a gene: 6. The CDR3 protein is CASSSLTSGRETQYF. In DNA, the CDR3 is TGCGCCAGCAGCTCCTTGACTAGCGGGCGAGAGACCCAGTACTTC.

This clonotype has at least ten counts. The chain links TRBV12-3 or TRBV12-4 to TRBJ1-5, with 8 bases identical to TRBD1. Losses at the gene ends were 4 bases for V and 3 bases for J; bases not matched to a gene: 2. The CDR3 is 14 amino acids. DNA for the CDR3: TGTGCCAGCAGTTCGGGACAGGCCAATCAGCCCCAGCATTTT. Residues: CASSSGQANQPQHF.

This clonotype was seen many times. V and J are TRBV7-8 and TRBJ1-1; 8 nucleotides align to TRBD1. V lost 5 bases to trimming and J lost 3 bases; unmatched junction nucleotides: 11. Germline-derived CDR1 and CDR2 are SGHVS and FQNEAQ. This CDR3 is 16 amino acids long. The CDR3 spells CASSARIRGLDTEAFF. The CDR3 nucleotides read TGTGCCAGCAGCGCTAGAATCAGGGGGCTGGACACTGAAGCTTTCTTT.

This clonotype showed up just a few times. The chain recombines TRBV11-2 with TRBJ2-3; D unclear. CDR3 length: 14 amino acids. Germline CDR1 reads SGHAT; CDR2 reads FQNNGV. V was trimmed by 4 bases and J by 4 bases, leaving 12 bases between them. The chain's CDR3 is CASSSLIGADTQYF. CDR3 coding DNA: TGTGCCAGCAGCTCCCTAATAGGCGCAGATACGCAGTATTTT.